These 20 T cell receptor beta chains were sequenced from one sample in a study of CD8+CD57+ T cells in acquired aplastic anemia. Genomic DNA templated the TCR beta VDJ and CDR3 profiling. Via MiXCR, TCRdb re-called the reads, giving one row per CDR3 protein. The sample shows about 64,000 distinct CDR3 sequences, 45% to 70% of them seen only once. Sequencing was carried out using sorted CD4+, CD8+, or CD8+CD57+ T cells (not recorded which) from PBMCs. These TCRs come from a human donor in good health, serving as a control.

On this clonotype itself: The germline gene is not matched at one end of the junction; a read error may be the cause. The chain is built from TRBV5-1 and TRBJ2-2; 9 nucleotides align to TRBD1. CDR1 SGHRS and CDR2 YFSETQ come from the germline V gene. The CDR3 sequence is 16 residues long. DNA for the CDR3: TGCGCCAGCGGCCTCCGGGACAGGGTTTTGGTCGGGGAGCTGTCTTTT. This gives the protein CASGLRDRVLVGELSF.

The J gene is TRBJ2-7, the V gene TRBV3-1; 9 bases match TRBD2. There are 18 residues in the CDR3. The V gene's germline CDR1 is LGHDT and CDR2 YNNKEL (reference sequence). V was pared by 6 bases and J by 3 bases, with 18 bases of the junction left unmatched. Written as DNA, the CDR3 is TGTGCCAGCAGTCTCGGACTAGCGAGAGTGGGGCGGGTCTACGAGCAGTACTTC. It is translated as CASSLGLARVGRVYEQYF.

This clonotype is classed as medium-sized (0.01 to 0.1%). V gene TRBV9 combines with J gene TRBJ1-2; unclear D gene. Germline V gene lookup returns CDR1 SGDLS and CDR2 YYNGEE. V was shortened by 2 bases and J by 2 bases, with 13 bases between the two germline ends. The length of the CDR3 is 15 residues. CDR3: CASSVASLPNYGYTF. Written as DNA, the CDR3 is TGTGCCAGCAGCGTCGCGTCCCTACCCAACTATGGCTACACCTTC.

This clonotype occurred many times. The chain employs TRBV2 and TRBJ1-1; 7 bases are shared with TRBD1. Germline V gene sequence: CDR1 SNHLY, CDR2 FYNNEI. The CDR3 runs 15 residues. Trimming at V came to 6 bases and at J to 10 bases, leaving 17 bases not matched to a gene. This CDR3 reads CASSRRDSGVVGAFF. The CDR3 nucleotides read TGTGCCAGCAGCCGCCGGGACAGTGGTGTCGTGGGAGCTTTCTTT.

The CDR3 loop is CSEGGHGEAFF. CDR3 DNA: TGCAGTGAAGGCGGACACGGCGAAGCTTTCTTT. This chain links TRBV20-1 with TRBJ1-1; a possible D gene is TRBD1 (5 bases). The CDR3 sequence is 11 residues long. Germline-derived CDR1 and CDR2 are DFQATT and SNEGSKA (reference sequence). V was clipped by 7 bases and J by 8 bases, with 14 bases between them.

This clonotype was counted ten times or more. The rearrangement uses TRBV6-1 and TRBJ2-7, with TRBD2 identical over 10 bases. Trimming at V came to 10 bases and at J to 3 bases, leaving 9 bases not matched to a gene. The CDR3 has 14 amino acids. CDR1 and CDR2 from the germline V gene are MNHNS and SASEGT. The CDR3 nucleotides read TGTGCCATACAGGCGGGACTAGCGTTCTACGAGCAGTACTTC. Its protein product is CAIQAGLAFYEQYF.

The CDR3 DNA follows: TGTGCCAGCAGCTTAGCTGCGGGATCCTATAATTCACCCCTCCACTTT. Translating gives CASSLAAGSYNSPLHF. The chain uses TRBV7-2 and TRBJ1-6; D is unresolved. The germline gives CDR1 SGHTA, CDR2 FQGNSA. V lost 0 bases and J 1 base, leaving 7 bases between the germline ends. CDR3 length: 16 amino acids.

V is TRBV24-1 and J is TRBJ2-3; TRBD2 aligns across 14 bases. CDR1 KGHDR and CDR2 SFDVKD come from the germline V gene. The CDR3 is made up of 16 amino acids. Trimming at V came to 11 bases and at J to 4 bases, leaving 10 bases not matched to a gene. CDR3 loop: CAIDRGLAGVSDTQYF. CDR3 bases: TGTGCCATAGATCGGGGACTAGCGGGAGTCTCAGATACGCAGTATTTT.

The CDR3 region is CASSPRTNQPQHF. CDR3 in DNA: TGTGCCAGCAGCCCGAGAACTAATCAGCCCCAGCATTTT. The chain employs TRBV7-6 and TRBJ1-5, with unresolved D. The CDR3 is 13 residues long. The germline V gene has CDR1 SGHVS and CDR2 FNYEAQ. Trimming left V 5 bases short and J 4 bases short, with 9 bases between.

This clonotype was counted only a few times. CDR3: CSAPPIAGHYNEQFF. As DNA, the CDR3 is TGCAGTGCCCCCCCTATAGCGGGGCATTACAATGAGCAGTTCTTC. The rearrangement uses TRBV29-1 and TRBJ2-1, with 8 bases aligning to TRBD2. Germline CDR1 and CDR2: SQVTM and ANQGSEA. This CDR3 is built from 15 residues.

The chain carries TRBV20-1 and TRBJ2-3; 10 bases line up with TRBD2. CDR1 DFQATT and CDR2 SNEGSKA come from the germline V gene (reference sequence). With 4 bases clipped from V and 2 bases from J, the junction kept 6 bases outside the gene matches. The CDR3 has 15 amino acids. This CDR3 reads CSAISGGGYTDTQYF. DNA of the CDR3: TGCAGTGCTATCAGCGGGGGGGGGTACACAGATACGCAGTATTTT.

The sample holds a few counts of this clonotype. For the CDR3, the DNA is TGTGCCAGCAGCTTACGTGACGGCGGGGAGCTGTTTTTT. It is translated as CASSLRDGGELFF. The V gene is TRBV7-6, the J gene TRBJ2-2; D is ambiguous. Looked up from germline, CDR1 is SGHVS and CDR2 is FNYEAQ. The V and J ends lost 2 bases and 7 bases respectively, with 8 bases between them. The CDR3 consists of 13 residues.

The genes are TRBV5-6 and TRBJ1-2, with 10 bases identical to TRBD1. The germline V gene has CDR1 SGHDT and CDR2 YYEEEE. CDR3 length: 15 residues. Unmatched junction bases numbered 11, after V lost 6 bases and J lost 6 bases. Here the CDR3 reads CASTFTGTGVDGYTF. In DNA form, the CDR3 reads TGTGCCAGCACCTTCACCGGGACAGGGGTAGATGGCTACACCTTC. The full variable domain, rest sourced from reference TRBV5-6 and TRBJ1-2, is DAGVTQSPTHLIKTRGQQVTLRCSPKSGHDTVSWYQQALGQGPQFIFQYYEEEERQRGNFPDRFSGHQFPNYSSELNVNALLLGDSALYLCASTFTGTGVDGYTFGSGTRLTVV.

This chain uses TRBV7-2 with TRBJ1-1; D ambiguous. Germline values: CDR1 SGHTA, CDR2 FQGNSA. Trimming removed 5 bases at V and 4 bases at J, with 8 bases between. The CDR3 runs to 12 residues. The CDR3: CASSPPRTEAFF. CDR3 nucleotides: TGTGCCAGCAGCCCCCCCCGCACTGAAGCTTTCTTT. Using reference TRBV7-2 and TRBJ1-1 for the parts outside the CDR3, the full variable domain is GAGVSQSPSNKVTEKGKDVELRCDPISGHTALYWYRQSLGQGLEFLIYFQGNSAPDKSGLPSDRFSAERTGGSVSTLTIQRTQQEDSAVYLCASSPPRTEAFFGQGTRLTVV.

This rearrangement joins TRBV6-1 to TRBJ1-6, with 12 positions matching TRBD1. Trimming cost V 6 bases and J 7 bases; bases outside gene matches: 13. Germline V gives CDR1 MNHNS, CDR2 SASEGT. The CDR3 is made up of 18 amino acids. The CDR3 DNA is TGTGCCAGCAGCCCCGGCCCCGGGACAGGGGGCACCAATTCACCCCTCCACTTT. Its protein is CASSPGPGTGGTNSPLHF.

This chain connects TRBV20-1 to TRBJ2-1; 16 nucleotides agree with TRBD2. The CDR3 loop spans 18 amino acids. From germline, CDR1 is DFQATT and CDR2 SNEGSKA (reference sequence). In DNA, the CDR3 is TGCAGGGAACCGGGACTAGCGGGAGGGCCTCCCACCTACAATGAGCAGTTCTTC. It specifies CREPGLAGGPPTYNEQFF.

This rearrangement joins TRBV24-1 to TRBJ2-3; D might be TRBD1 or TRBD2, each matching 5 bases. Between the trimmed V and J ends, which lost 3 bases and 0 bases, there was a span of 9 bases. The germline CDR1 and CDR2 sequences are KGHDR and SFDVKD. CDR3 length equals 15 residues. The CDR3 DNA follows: TGTGCCACCAGTGATCTGGGACCTAGCACAGATACGCAGTATTTT. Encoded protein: CATSDLGPSTDTQYF.

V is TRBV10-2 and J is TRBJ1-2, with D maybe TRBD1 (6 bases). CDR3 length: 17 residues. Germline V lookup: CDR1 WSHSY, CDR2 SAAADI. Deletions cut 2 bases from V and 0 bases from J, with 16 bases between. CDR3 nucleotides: TGCGCCAGCAGTGAGACGCGGGGGGGGCTACCTAACTATGGCTACACCTTC. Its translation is CASSETRGGLPNYGYTF.

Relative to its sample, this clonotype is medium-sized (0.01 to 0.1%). The CDR3 region is CASSLTGVAYEQYF. CDR3 nucleotides: TGTGCCAGCAGCTTGACAGGGGTAGCCTACGAGCAGTACTTC. The chain employs TRBV9 and TRBJ2-7; 8 nucleotides line up with TRBD1. The CDR3 has 14 residues. CDR1 SGDLS and CDR2 YYNGEE come from the germline V gene. J gave up 2 bases and V 4 bases, and 5 bases lay outside the gene matches.

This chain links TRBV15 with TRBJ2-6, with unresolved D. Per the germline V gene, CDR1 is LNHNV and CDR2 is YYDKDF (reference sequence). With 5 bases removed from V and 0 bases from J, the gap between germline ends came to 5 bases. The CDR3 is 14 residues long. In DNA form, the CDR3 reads TGTGCCACCAGCCCCTTCTCTGGGGCCAACGTCCTGACTTTC. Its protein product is CATSPFSGANVLTF.